The TCR beta chain under discussion was sequenced for a study of CD8 T cells in ankylosing spondylitis. With respect to this clonotype: Its matching antigen is unknown.

Library preparation for TCR beta used quantitative 5'-RACE with molecular barcodes. Each CDR3 protein is one row after TCRdb ran MiXCR on the 5' RACE reads. The sample comprises hundreds of thousands of distinct CDR3 sequences, over 30% of which are singletons, and approximately 4% rests with the top ten. Study-wide results and caveats: Typical of ankylosing spondylitis blood, it appeared, was a TCR beta motif of fewer than 10 highly homologous variants. Previous work reported some of these motif variants in the synovial fluid and blood of reactive arthritis.

Germline V lookup: CDR1 MRHNA, CDR2 SNTAGT. The V gene lost 10 bases and the J gene lost 7 bases, with 13 bases spanning the gap. The CDR3 extends over 12 amino acids. Specimen: blood, either unsorted or a sorted T cell fraction (not recorded which). The chain recombines TRBV6-4 with TRBJ2-2, with TRBD2 as a possible D gene (5 bases). The receptor was isolated from a male donor with ankylosing spondylitis or in good health (not recorded which). As DNA, the CDR3 is TGTGCCAAAACTGGAGGTCGCGGGGAGCTGTTTTTT. Translating gives CAKTGGRGELFF.